The text below deals with one TCR beta chain. The antigen remains unidentified. At one boundary the junction diverges from the germline segment, which might be a read error. The data were taken from a study of cytomegalovirus exposure and HLA in healthy donors. Study results and caveats: Reported results showed that the classifier diagnosed cytomegalovirus status with high specificity and sensitivity. A later analysis, which compared TCR beta chains of equal frequency, found the HLA-associated ones more clonally expanded.

Unrecorded immune exposures were likely, despite nominal health at sampling. The length of the CDR3 is 13 residues. In germline, CDR1 is SEHNR, CDR2 FQNEAQ (reference sequence). Both 60 Vbeta primers and 13 Jbeta primers went into the PCR. The data were produced by immunoSEQ multiplex PCR, yet TCRdb's version contains in-frame clones alone and is incomplete. Of 160,000 or so clones listed, roughly 78% are singletons. The receptor was derived from a middle-aged man in good health and CMV-seronegative. The source material was PBMCs. This chain connects TRBV7-9 to TRBJ2-1; no clear D. The CDR3 bases are TGTTCCAGCAGCTTATACCTATACAATGAGCAGTTCTTC. It yields the protein CSSSLYLYNEQFF. Complete variable domain (other parts from reference TRBV7-9 and TRBJ2-1): DTGVSQNPRHKITKRGQNVTFRCDPISEHNRLYWYRQTLGQGPEFLTYFQNEAQLEKSRLLSDRFSAERPKGSFSTLEIQRTEQGDSAMYLCSSSLYLYNEQFFGPGTRLTVL.